The next 3 T cell receptor beta chains were all read from a single sample in a study of OX40 agonist ivuxolimab in advanced cancers. The table came from immunoSEQ multiplex PCR; TCRdb's copy has only in-frame clones and leaves some out. The table shows around 48,000 clones, with roughly 84% occurring only once. This sample comprised CD4+ or CD8+ T cells sorted from blood, obtained in a trial of the OX40 agonist ivuxolimab. The receptors here all came from an adult with an advanced solid tumor such as melanoma, head and neck, liver or kidney cancer.

The V call is TRBV11-3, the J call TRBJ2-1, with 10 bases matching TRBD2. The V segment lost 5 bases and the J segment 6 bases; nucleotides outside the gene matches: 7. The length of the CDR3 is 15 residues. Germline V gene data show CDR1 as SGHNT and CDR2 as YENEEA. In DNA, the CDR3 is TGTGCCAGCAGCCGTTCCGGGACTAGCGTCAATGAGCAGTTCTTC. Translating gives CASSRSGTSVNEQFF. Variable domain in full (rest from reference TRBV11-3 and TRBJ2-1): EAGVVQSPRYKIIEKKQPVAFWCNPISGHNTLYWYLQNLGQGPELLIRYENEEAVDDSQLPKDRFSAERLKGVDSTLKIQPAELGDSAVYLCASSRSGTSVNEQFFGPGTRLTVL.

The DNA of the CDR3 is TGTGCCAGCAGCCCGGCGCCCGGGGACTACGAGCAGTACTTC. Translation: CASSPAPGDYEQYF. This sequence joins TRBV11-2 and TRBJ2-7; D is possibly TRBD2 (5 bases). Trimming removed 5 bases from V and 3 bases from J, with 14 bases in between. Germline V gene data show CDR1 as SGHAT and CDR2 as FQNNGV. The CDR3 contains 14 residues.

The chain is built from TRBV6-5 and TRBJ2-3; D not certain. The CDR3 spans 13 residues. The V and J ends lost 5 bases and 8 bases respectively, with 14 bases between them. Germline CDR1 is MNHEY and CDR2 is SVGAGI. CDR3 coding DNA: TGTGCCAGCAGTGTGGGTGAGGATCTTACGCAGTATTTT. Its protein is CASSVGEDLTQYF.